The present T cell receptor (beta chain) was sequenced within a study of technical replicates of blood from a few donors. Looked up from germline, CDR1 is MDHEN and CDR2 is SYDVKM. Trimming took 6 bases from V and 10 from J, leaving 12 bases between them. There are 12 residues in the CDR3. Profiled with immunoSEQ multiplex PCR; TCRdb holds only in-frame clones, not every one. Found here are approximately 76,000 clones, around 90% of them singletons; the top ten hold 0.25%. The receptor comes from a human donor in good health. Sequencing was performed on T cells isolated from PBMCs. J is TRBJ1-4 and V is TRBV28; D might be TRBD1 (5 bases). Here the CDR3 DNA reads TGTGCCAGCAGCTTCAGGGTCGGAAAACTGTTTTTT. Amino acid sequence: CASSFRVGKLFF. Combining the CDR3 with reference TRBV28 and TRBJ1-4 gives the whole variable domain DVKVTQSSRYLVKRTGEKVFLECVQDMDHENMFWYRQDPGLGLRLIYFSYDVKMKEKGDIPEGYSVSREKKERFSLILESASTNQTSMYLCASSFRVGKLFFGSGTQLSVL.